The clone carrying this T cell receptor (beta chain) was counted once. Its specificity is unknown. V shed 2 bases and J 2 bases; nucleotides not matched to a gene: 5. This CDR3 comprises 18 residues. From germline, CDR1 is ENHRY and CDR2 SYGVKD. Donors came from a validation cohort of over a hundred subjects, distinct from the first 666-subject cohort. Generated by immunoSEQ multiplex PCR, the TCRdb table keeps only in-frame clones and is missing some. This sample yields tens of thousands of clones, of which roughly 90% are seen a single time; roughly 3.8% belongs to the top ten. The data are from a study of cytomegalovirus exposure and HLA in healthy donors. Overall study findings and caveats: The investigators catalogued some 160 TCR beta chains as cytomegalovirus-associated.

The chain uses TRBV10-3 and TRBJ2-4, with TRBD2 identical over 14 bases. The sequenced sample consisted of PBMCs. The sequence was collected from a woman under 30 in good health and CMV-seropositive. The CDR3 region has the DNA TGTGCCATCAGTGAGCCAGGACTAGCGGGGGGAACCAAAAACATTCAGTACTTC. Its protein product is CAISEPGLAGGTKNIQYF.